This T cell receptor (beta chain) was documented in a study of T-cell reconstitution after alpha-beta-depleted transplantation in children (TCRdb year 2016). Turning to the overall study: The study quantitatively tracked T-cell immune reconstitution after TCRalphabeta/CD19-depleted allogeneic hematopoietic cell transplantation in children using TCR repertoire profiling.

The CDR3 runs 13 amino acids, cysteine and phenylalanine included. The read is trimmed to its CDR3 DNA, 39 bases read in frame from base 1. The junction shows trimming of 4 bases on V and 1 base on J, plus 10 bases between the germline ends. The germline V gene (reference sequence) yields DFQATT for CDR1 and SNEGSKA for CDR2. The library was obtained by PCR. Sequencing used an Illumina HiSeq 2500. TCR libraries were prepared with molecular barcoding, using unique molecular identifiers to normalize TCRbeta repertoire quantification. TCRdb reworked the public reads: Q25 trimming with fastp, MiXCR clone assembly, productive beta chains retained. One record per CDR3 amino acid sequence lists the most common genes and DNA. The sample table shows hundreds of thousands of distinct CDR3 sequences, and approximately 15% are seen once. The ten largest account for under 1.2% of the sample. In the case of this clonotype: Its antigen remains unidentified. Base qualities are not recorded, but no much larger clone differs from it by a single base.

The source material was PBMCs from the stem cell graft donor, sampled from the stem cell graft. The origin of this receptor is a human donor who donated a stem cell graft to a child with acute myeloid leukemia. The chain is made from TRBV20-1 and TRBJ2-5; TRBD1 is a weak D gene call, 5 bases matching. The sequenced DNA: TGCAGTGCTACCCGACAGCCCCAAGAGACCCAGTACTTC. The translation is CSATRQPQETQYF.